The sequence of this T cell receptor beta chain was determined in a study of response to subunit inactivated influenza vaccine. Each CDR3 protein gets one entry after TCRdb re-called the RT-PCR reads with MiXCR. Of about 240,000 distinct CDR3 sequences listed, 12% are singletons. The sequence came from a middle-aged man who received an inactivated influenza vaccine. The sample here was non-naive T cells sorted from PBMCs, taken less than 15 days before vaccination.

The CDR3 loop reads CSGSGDTDTQYF. CDR3 sequence (DNA): TGCAGTGGTAGCGGGGACACAGATACGCAGTATTTT. The V and J genes are TRBV20-1 and TRBJ2-3; 8 bases line up with TRBD2. The trim removed 7 bases at V and 2 bases at J, leaving 2 bases unmatched. This CDR3 has 12 residues. In germline, CDR1 is DFQATT, CDR2 SNEGSKA (reference sequence).